This T cell receptor (beta chain) stems from a study of cytomegalovirus exposure and HLA in healthy donors. It was with 60 Vbeta and 13 Jbeta primers that the PCR ran. Only in-frame clones appear in the TCRdb table, and some are missing; sequencing was by immunoSEQ multiplex PCR. The sample carries roughly 99,000 clones, more than 65% recorded once. The CDR3 is made up of 12 amino acids. Trimming left V 6 bases short and J 6 bases short, with 10 bases between. Per germline, CDR1 MNHEY and CDR2 SMNVEV (reference sequence). The sequence came from a male donor in good health and CMV-seronegative. The genes are TRBV27 and TRBJ2-3; D is ambiguous. Material: PBMCs. This chain's CDR3 is CASRVDSDTQYF. CDR3 nucleotide sequence: TGTGCCAGCAGAGTTGACTCGGATACGCAGTATTTT.